This TCR beta chain was sequenced for a study of shared clonotypes between healthy human individuals. The study, taken as a whole, reports: Sequencing depth was predicted to influence how clonotypes are shared among donors. Clonotypes which were not shared had lower generation probabilities than clonotypes that all four donors shared.

The protocol was immunoSEQ multiplex PCR, while the TCRdb copy is restricted to in-frame clones and leaves out a portion. The sample holds 640,000 or so clones, 72% seen once. To note about this clone: The antigen remains undetermined.

J lost 3 bases, V lost 3 bases, and 12 bases had no gene match. The germline CDR1 and CDR2 sequences are MGHRA and YSYEKL. The CDR3 sequence is 17 residues long. J is TRBJ2-3 and V is TRBV4-1; 7 nucleotides match TRBD2. Sequences were obtained from memory CD4+ T cells sorted from blood. Subset noted: CD45RA-negative fraction. The source is a woman in her thirties in good health. The CDR3 coding sequence is TGCGCCAGCAGCCAGGTCGATAGAGCGGGACCAACAGATACGCAGTATTTT. This translates into CASSQVDRAGPTDTQYF.